The 23 T cell receptor beta chains presented below share a single source sample, sequenced in a study of tumor T cells in aggressive B-cell lymphoma (dated by TCRdb to about 2017). The library was generated by the immunoSEQ multiplex PCR assay. Here the immuneACCESS table is served through TCRdb, limited to in-frame sequences with V and J called. Missing clones are a known gap in these copies; in checked studies unresolved V genes cover under half, and the rest lacks a known reason. This sample is represented by about 5,100 clones; around 89% of them were singletons. The ten top clones hold roughly 5.6% of the sample. What was sequenced was tumor tissue. The receptors shown here come from an adult with diffuse large B cell lymphoma.

The genes are TRBV4-2 and TRBJ1-5; D is possibly TRBD1 (5 bases). Trimming took off 0 bases at V and 2 bases at J, with 11 bases between the two ends. The CDR3 is 16 residues long. Germline V gene lookup returns CDR1 LGHNA and CDR2 YNFKEQ. CDR3 nucleotide sequence: TGTGCCAGCAGCCAAGAGGAAGGGGTTGGCAATCAGCCCCAGCATTTT. This codes for CASSQEEGVGNQPQHF.

This clone was seen a single time. The rearrangement uses TRBV9 and TRBJ2-1; D gene uncertain. With 0 bases removed from V and 7 bases from J, the gap between germline ends came to 14 bases. The CDR3 extends over 15 amino acids. CDR1 is SGDLS and CDR2 is YYNGEE in the germline V gene. The CDR3 DNA follows: TGTGCCAGCAGCGTAGACCTACAACAGCCAAATGAGCAGTTCTTC. The encoded protein is CASSVDLQQPNEQFF. The whole variable domain, filled in from reference TRBV9 and TRBJ2-1, reads DSGVTQTPKHLITATGQRVTLRCSPRSGDLSVYWYQQSLDQGLQFLIQYYNGEERAKGNILERFSAQQFPDLHSELNLSSLELGDSALYFCASSVDLQQPNEQFFGPGTRLTVL.

The genes are TRBV27 and TRBJ2-3; TRBD2 is a possible D gene (5 bases). The V gene's germline CDR1 is MNHEY and CDR2 SMNVEV (reference sequence). Trimming cost V 3 bases and J 2 bases, with 12 bases left between them. The CDR3 consists of 15 residues. In DNA, the CDR3 is TGTGCCAGCAGTTTCATTGGACTCCTCACAGATACGCAGTATTTT. Residues: CASSFIGLLTDTQYF.

V usage is TRBV5-6 and J usage is TRBJ1-2; 10 nucleotides align to TRBD1. The germline V gene has CDR1 SGHDT and CDR2 YYEEEE. This CDR3 is 14 amino acids long. V lost 4 bases and J lost 4; bases outside the gene matches: 4. Here the CDR3 reads CASSGRDRGYGYTF. The CDR3 DNA sequence: TGTGCCAGCAGCGGCCGGGACAGGGGCTATGGCTACACCTTC.

The rearrangement uses TRBV29-1 and TRBJ2-7; 7 bases fit TRBD1. This CDR3 is 15 amino acids long. Germline V gene data show CDR1 as SQVTM and CDR2 as ANQGSEA. The J segment lost 2 bases and the V segment lost 6 bases, leaving 13 bases of the junction unmatched. DNA for the CDR3: TGCAGCGTCGCAGGGGGACCGAGGTTAGCCTACGAGCAGTACTTC. It is translated as CSVAGGPRLAYEQYF.

The chain links TRBV30 to TRBJ1-4, with 7 positions matching TRBD1. The V gene's germline CDR1 is GTSNPN and CDR2 SVGIG (reference sequence). The J segment lost 10 bases and the V segment lost 5 bases, leaving 10 bases of the junction unmatched. CDR3 size: 13 residues. The CDR3 here is CAWSRGGVGKLFF. In nucleotides, the CDR3 is TGTGCCTGGTCTAGAGGGGGCGTGGGAAAACTGTTTTTT. Full variable domain (missing parts from reference TRBV30 and TRBJ1-4): SQTIHQWPATLVQPVGSPLSLECTVEGTSNPNLYWYRQAAGRGLQLLFYSVGIGQISSEVPQNLSASRPQDRQFILSSKKLLLSDSGFYLCAWSRGGVGKLFFGSGTQLSVL.

The rearrangement joins TRBV19 to TRBJ1-2, with D possibly TRBD1 on 6 matching bases. Germline V gene sequence: CDR1 LNHDA, CDR2 SQIVND (reference sequence). The CDR3 totals 14 residues. The V end was cut by 7 bases, the J end by 5 bases, with 17 bases between. As DNA, the CDR3 is TGTGCCAGTAAAGGGGGAAAGGGATCGTATGGCTACACCTTC. Its protein is CASKGGKGSYGYTF.

V and J are TRBV19 and TRBJ1-2; D is unclear. Germline V gene lookup returns CDR1 LNHDA and CDR2 SQIVND (reference sequence). The CDR3 totals 13 residues. Trimming removed 5 bases at V and 4 bases at J, with 11 bases between. CDR3 coding DNA: TGTGCCAGTAGTGCTCAGGCCTTCTATGGCTACACCTTC. It codes for CASSAQAFYGYTF.

The chain couples TRBV7-2 to TRBJ2-7; 12 nucleotides line up with TRBD2. Germline V gene sequence: CDR1 SGHTA, CDR2 FQGNSA. The CDR3 sequence is 16 residues long. The V and J ends lost 4 bases and 5 bases, in that order; junction bases with no gene match: 9. CDR3 in DNA: TGTGCCAGCAGCTCGAGGGGGCTAGCGGGGGGGCACGAGCAGTACTTC. This gives the protein CASSSRGLAGGHEQYF.

Remarks on this clone: The sample has other DNA sequences that encode this CDR3 too. The chain combines TRBV29-1 with TRBJ1-3, with no clear D. The CDR3 is 13 amino acids. Trimming cost V 4 bases and J 0 bases, with 7 bases left between them. Germline CDR1 is SQVTM and CDR2 is ANQGSEA. The CDR3 DNA reads as TGCAGCGTTGTAGTGAGCTCTGGAAACACCATATATTTT. Encoded protein: CSVVVSSGNTIYF.

The chain couples TRBV7-3 to TRBJ2-1, with 9 bases that match TRBD1. Germline CDR1 reads SGHTA; CDR2 reads FQGTGA. V was clipped by 2 bases and J by 7 bases; unmatched bases: 3. This CDR3 is 14 amino acids long. The CDR3 region has the DNA TGTGCCAGCAGCTTAGGGACAGGGAGGAATGAGCAGTTCTTC. It is translated as CASSLGTGRNEQFF.

This clone was detected only once. The chain combines TRBV20-1 with TRBJ1-2; the D is unclear. V shed 5 bases and J shed 10 bases, with 8 bases lying between them. The germline V gene has CDR1 DFQATT and CDR2 SNEGSKA (reference sequence). The CDR3 loop spans 9 amino acids. CDR3 in DNA: TGCAGTGCTCAGGATGACTACACCTTC. Its protein is CSAQDDYTF.

The chain uses TRBV6-1 and TRBJ1-5, with 7 bases aligning to TRBD1. Germline trimming cut 6 bases from V and 11 bases from J; bases unmatched to any gene: 16. Germline V gene data show CDR1 as MNHNS and CDR2 as SASEGT. The CDR3 is 15 amino acids. The CDR3 DNA reads TGTGCCAGCAGCACTAGGACAGGTAGTGATCGGGCCCAGCATTTT. Its translation is CASSTRTGSDRAQHF.

The J gene is TRBJ1-3, the V gene TRBV20-1; D ambiguous. Germline assignment: CDR1 DFQATT and CDR2 SNEGSKA (reference sequence). CDR3 length: 11 residues. V gave up 6 bases and J gave up 7 bases, with 10 bases separating them. The CDR3 is CSASSRNTIYF. The CDR3, as DNA: TGCAGTGCGAGTAGTCGGAACACCATATATTTT.

The chain employs TRBV6-1 and TRBJ2-7; D is perhaps TRBD1 (5 bases). The CDR3 sequence is 15 residues long. V lost 7 bases, J lost 2 bases, and 18 bases lay in between. CDR1 and CDR2 (germline): MNHNS, SASEGT. Written as DNA, the CDR3 is TGTGCCAGCACCAAGTCCCCAGGGTCCCCCTACGAGCAGTACTTC. Its protein is CASTKSPGSPYEQYF.

V usage is TRBV27 and J usage is TRBJ1-1; weak D call: TRBD1 (6 bases). CDR1 and CDR2 (germline): MNHEY, SMNVEV (reference sequence). V gave up 5 bases and J gave up 3 bases, with 10 bases separating them. The CDR3 sequence is 13 residues long. This CDR3 reads CASSRGGDTEAFF. The CDR3 DNA is TGTGCCAGCAGTAGGGGGGGGGACACTGAAGCTTTCTTT.

Here the CDR3 reads CASLREANTEAFF. CDR3 nucleotide sequence: TGTGCCAGTCTCCGGGAGGCGAACACTGAAGCTTTCTTT. The gene calls are TRBV19 and TRBJ1-1; D uncertain. Germline lookup yields CDR1 LNHDA and CDR2 SQIVND (reference sequence). The V and J ends lost 8 bases and 1 base respectively, with 11 bases between them. This CDR3 is 13 amino acids long.

The genes are TRBV20-1 and TRBJ1-1; D call uncertain. Trimming removed 6 bases at V and 4 bases at J, with 9 bases between. Germline CDR1 and CDR2: DFQATT and SNEGSKA (reference sequence). CDR3 length: 11 residues. Written as DNA, the CDR3 is TGCAGTGCAAAACCGCGCACTGAAGCTTTCTTT. It codes for CSAKPRTEAFF.

This clone was seen a few times. The chain has TRBV9 and TRBJ2-7, with D hard to call. Germline V gene sequence: CDR1 SGDLS, CDR2 YYNGEE. CDR3 length equals 13 residues. Trimming cost V 4 bases and J 6 bases, with 14 bases left between them. The CDR3 DNA follows: TGTGCCAGCAGCCCAGGTGGATGGTCCGAGCAGTACTTC. Translating gives CASSPGGWSEQYF.

This clone was recorded once. In the same sample, other DNA sequences code for this CDR3. This chain joins TRBV6-1 and TRBJ1-2; a possible D gene is TRBD1 (5 bases). Trimming stripped 7 bases from V and 5 bases from J, with 8 bases between. The germline V gene has CDR1 MNHNS and CDR2 SASEGT. The CDR3 extends over 11 amino acids. The CDR3 nucleotides are TGTGCCAGCACTCAGGGTTATGGCTACACCTTC. This sequence encodes CASTQGYGYTF.

The chain links TRBV4-3 to TRBJ2-1; 11 bases are shared with TRBD1. CDR1 and CDR2 from the germline V gene are LGHNA and YSLEER. With 2 bases clipped from V and 9 bases from J, the junction kept 12 bases outside the gene matches. There are 17 residues in the CDR3. CDR3 sequence: CASSQPLPDRGLGEQFF. The CDR3 nucleotides are TGCGCCAGCAGCCAACCGCTCCCGGACAGGGGGCTTGGTGAGCAGTTCTTC.

The rearrangement joins TRBV6-6 to TRBJ2-7; D is perhaps TRBD2 (6 bases). Germline CDR1 MNHNY, CDR2 SVGAGI (reference sequence). The CDR3 runs to 14 residues. V gave up 5 bases and J gave up 9 bases, with 20 bases separating them. The CDR3 spells CASSTVGGKGAQYF. The CDR3 region has the DNA TGTGCCAGCAGTACGGTTGGAGGGAAGGGCGCGCAGTACTTC.

Notes on this clone: Mismatch with germline at one junction end may stem from a read error. This chain links TRBV9 with TRBJ2-3; 11 nucleotides line up with TRBD2. Germline CDR1 SGDLS, CDR2 YYNGEE. The CDR3 covers 18 residues. Here the CDR3 reads CASSQLAGAHYSTNTQYF. DNA of the CDR3: TGTGCCAGCAGCCAACTAGCGGGGGCCCATTATAGCACAAATACGCAGTATTTT.